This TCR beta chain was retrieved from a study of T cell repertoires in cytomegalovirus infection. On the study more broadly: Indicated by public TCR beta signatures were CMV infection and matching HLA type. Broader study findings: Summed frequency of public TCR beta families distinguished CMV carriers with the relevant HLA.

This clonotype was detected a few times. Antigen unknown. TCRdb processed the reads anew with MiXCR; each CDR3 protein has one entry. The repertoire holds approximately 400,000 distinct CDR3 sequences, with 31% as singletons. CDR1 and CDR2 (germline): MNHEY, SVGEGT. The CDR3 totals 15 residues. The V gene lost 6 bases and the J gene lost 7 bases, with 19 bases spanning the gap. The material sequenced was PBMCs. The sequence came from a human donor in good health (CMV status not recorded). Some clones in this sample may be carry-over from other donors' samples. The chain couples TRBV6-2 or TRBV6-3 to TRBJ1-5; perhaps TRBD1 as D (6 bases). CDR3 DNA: TGTGCCAGCAGCATCCAGGGGCAGAGATGGCAGCCCCAGCATTTT. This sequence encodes CASSIQGQRWQPQHF.